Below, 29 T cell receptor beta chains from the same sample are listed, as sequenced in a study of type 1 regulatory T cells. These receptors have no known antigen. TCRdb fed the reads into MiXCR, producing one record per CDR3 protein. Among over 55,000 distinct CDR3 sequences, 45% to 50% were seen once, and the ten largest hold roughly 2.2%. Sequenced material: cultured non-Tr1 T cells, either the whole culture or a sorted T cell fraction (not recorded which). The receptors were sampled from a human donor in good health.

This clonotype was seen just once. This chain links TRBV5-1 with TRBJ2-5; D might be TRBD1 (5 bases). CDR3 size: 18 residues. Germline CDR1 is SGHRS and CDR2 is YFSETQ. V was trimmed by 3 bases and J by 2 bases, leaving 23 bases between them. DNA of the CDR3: TGCGCCAGCAGCTCAGGGAAGATGGGCGGAATAATACAAGAGACCCAGTACTTC. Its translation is CASSSGKMGGIIQETQYF.

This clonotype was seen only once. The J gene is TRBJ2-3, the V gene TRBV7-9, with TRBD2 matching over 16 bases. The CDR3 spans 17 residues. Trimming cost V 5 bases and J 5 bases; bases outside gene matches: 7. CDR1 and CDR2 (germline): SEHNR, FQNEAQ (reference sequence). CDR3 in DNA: TGTGCCAGCAGCCCGGGGACTAGCGGGGGGGCAAGAGATACGCAGTATTTT. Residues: CASSPGTSGGARDTQYF.

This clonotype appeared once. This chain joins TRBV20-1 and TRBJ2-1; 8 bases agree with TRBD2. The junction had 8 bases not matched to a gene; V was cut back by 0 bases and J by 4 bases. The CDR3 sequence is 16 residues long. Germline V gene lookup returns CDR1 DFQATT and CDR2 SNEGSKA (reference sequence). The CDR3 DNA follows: TGCAGTGCTAGAGATCCCCGGGGGGGAATATACAATGAGCAGTTCTTC. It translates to CSARDPRGGIYNEQFF.

In DNA, the CDR3 is TGTGCCAGCAGTGAACGTACAGGACTCTACGAGCAGTACTTC. This codes for CASSERTGLYEQYF. The chain uses TRBV6-1 and TRBJ2-7, with D possibly being TRBD1 or TRBD2 (5 bases each). This CDR3 spans 14 amino acids. Germline CDR1 is MNHNS and CDR2 is SASEGT. Between the trimmed V and J ends, which lost 2 bases and 3 bases, there was a span of 11 bases.

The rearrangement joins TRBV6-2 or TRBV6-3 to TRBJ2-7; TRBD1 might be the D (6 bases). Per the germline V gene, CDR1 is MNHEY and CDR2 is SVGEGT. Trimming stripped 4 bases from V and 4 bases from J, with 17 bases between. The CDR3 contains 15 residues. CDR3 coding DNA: TGTGCCAGCAGTTTCACTCAAGGGGGTGGGTACGAGCAGTACTTC. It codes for CASSFTQGGGYEQYF.

CDR3 residues: CASSPQGAGNSPLHF. CDR3 DNA: TGTGCCAGCAGCCCACAGGGGGCGGGTAATTCACCCCTCCACTTT. The V call is TRBV27, the J call TRBJ1-6; 9 nucleotides match TRBD1. CDR3 length: 15 residues. The germline gives CDR1 MNHEY, CDR2 SMNVEV (reference sequence). J gave up 6 bases and V 6 bases, and 6 bases lay outside the gene matches.

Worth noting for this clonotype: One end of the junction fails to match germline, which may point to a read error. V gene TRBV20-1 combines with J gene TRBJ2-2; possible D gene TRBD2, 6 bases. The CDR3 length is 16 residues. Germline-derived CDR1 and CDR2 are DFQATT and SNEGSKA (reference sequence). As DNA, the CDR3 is TGCAGTGCGAAGCGGGTCTCACACCGGGGGACCGGGGCGCTGTTTTTT. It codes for CSAKRVSHRGTGALFF.

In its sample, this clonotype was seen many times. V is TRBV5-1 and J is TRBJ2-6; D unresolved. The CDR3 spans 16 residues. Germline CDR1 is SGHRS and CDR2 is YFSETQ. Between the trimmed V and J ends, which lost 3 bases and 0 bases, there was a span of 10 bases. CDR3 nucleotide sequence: TGCGCCAGCAGCTCCGCAGTGTTCTCTGGGGCCAACGTCCTGACTTTC. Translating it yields CASSSAVFSGANVLTF.

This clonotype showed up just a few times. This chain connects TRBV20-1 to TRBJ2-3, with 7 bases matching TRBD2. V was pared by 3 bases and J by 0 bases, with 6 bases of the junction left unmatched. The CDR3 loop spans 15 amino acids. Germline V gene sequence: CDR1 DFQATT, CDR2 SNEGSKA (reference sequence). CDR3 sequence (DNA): TGCAGTGCTAGTCATCTAGCGGAGAGCACAGATACGCAGTATTTT. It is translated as CSASHLAESTDTQYF.

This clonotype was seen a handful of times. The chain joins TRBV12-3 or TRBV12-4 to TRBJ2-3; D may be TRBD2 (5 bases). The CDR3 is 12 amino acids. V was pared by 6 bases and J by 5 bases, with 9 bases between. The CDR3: CASRRDLDTQYF. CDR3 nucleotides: TGTGCCAGCAGGAGGGATTTAGATACGCAGTATTTT.

CDR3: CASSFVGVGEQFF. CDR3 DNA: TGTGCCAGCAGCTTTGTGGGGGTGGGTGAGCAGTTCTTC. This chain joins TRBV5-4 and TRBJ2-1, with D tentatively TRBD1 or TRBD2 (5 bases each). The CDR3 has 13 amino acids. Germline V gene data show CDR1 as SGHNT and CDR2 as YYREEE (reference sequence). V was clipped by 2 bases and J by 9 bases, with 12 bases between them. The variable domain in full, with the rest retrieved from reference TRBV5-4 and TRBJ2-1, is ETGVTQSPTHLIKTRGQQVTLRCSSQSGHNTVSWYQQALGQGPQFIFQYYREEENGRGNFPPRFSGLQFPNYSSELNVNALELDDSALYLCASSFVGVGEQFFGPGTRLTVL.

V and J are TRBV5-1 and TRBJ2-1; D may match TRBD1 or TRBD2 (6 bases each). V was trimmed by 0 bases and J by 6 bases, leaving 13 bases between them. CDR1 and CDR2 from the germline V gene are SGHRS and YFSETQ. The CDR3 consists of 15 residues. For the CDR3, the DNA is TGCGCCAGCAGCTTGGTACCGGGGGCAGTCAATGAGCAGTTCTTC. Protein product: CASSLVPGAVNEQFF.

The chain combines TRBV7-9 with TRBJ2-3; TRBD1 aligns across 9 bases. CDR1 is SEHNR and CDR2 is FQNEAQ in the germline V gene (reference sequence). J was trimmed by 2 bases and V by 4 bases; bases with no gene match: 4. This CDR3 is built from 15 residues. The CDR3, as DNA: TGTGCCAGCAGCTCCGGGACAGGGTACACAGATACGCAGTATTTT. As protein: CASSSGTGYTDTQYF.

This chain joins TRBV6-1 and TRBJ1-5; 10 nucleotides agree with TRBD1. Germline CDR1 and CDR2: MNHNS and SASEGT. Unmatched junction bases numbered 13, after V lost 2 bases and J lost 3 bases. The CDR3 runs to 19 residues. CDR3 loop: CASSEFIFFGTGDNQPQHF. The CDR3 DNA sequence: TGTGCCAGCAGTGAATTTATATTTTTCGGGACAGGGGACAATCAGCCCCAGCATTTT.

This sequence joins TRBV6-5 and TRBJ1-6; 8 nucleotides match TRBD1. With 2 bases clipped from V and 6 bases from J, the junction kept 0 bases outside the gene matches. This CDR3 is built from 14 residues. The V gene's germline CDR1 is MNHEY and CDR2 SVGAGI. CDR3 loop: CASSYGQGNSPLHF. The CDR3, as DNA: TGTGCCAGCAGTTACGGACAGGGTAATTCACCCCTCCACTTT.

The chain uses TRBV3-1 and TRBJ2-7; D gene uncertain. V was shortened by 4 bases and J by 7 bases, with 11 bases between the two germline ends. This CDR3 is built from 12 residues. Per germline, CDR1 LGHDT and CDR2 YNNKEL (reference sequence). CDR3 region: CASSPRVGEQYF. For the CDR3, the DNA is TGTGCCAGCAGCCCGCGAGTGGGGGAGCAGTACTTC.

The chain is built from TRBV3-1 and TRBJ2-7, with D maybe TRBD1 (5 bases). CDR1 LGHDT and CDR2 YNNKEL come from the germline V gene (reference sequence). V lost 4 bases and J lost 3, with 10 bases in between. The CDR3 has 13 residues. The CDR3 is CASSPPTVYEQYF. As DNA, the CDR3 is TGTGCCAGCAGCCCCCCGACAGTCTACGAGCAGTACTTC.

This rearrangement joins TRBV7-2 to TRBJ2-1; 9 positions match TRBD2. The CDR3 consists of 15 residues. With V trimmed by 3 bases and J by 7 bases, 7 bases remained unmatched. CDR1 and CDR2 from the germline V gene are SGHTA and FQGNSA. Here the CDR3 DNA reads TGTGCCAGCAGCTTTCTAGCGGGGTTTGGTAATGAGCAGTTCTTC. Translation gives CASSFLAGFGNEQFF.

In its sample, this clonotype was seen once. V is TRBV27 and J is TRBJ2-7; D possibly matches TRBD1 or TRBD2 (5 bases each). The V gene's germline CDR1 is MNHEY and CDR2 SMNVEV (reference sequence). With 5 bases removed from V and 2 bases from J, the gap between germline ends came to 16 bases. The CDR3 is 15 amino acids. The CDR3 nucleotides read TGTGCCAGCAGTCCGGGACGAACTTGGACCTACGAGCAGTACTTC. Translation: CASSPGRTWTYEQYF.

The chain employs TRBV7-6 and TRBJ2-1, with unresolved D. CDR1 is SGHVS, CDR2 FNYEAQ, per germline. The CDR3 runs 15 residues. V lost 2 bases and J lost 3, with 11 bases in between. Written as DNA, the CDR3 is TGTGCCAGCAGCTTACAAACCCGTAGCTACAATGAGCAGTTCTTC. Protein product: CASSLQTRSYNEQFF.

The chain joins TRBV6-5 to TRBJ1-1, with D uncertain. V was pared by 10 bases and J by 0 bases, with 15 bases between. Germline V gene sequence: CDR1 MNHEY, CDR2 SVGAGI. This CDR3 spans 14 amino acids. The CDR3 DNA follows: TGTGCCACTTACCCTCCCGGCATGAACACTGAAGCTTTCTTT. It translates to CATYPPGMNTEAFF.

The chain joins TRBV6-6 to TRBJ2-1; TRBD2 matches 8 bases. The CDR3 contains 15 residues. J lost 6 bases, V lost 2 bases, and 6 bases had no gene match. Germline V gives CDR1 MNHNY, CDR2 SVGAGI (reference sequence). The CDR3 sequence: CASSYGTGGPNEQFF. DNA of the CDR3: TGTGCCAGCAGTTACGGTACGGGGGGGCCCAATGAGCAGTTCTTC.

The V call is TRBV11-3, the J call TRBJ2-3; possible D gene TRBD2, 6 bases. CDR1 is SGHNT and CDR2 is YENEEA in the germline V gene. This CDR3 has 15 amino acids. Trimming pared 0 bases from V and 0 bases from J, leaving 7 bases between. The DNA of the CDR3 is TGTGCCAGCAGCTTAGAGAGCGGGAGCACAGATACGCAGTATTTT. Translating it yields CASSLESGSTDTQYF.

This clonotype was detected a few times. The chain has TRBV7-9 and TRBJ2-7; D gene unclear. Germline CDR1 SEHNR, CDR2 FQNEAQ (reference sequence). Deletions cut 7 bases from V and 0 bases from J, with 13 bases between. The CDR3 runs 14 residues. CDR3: CASNNPPISYEQYF. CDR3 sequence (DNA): TGTGCCAGCAACAACCCCCCCATCTCCTACGAGCAGTACTTC.

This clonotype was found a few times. CDR3 amino acids: CASSESFVYGYTF. The CDR3 DNA reads as TGTGCCAGCAGTGAGAGTTTTGTATATGGCTACACCTTC. This chain links TRBV6-1 with TRBJ1-2; no definite D call. V was cut by 3 bases and J by 5 bases, with 10 bases left in between. The CDR3 extends over 13 amino acids. From germline, CDR1 is MNHNS and CDR2 SASEGT.

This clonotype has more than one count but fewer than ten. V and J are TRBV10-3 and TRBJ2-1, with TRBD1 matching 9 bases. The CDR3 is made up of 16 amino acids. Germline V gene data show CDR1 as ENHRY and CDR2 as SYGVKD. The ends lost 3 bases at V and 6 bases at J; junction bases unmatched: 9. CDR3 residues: CAISDPGDRVINEQFF. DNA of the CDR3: TGTGCCATCAGTGACCCGGGGGACAGGGTAATCAATGAGCAGTTCTTC.

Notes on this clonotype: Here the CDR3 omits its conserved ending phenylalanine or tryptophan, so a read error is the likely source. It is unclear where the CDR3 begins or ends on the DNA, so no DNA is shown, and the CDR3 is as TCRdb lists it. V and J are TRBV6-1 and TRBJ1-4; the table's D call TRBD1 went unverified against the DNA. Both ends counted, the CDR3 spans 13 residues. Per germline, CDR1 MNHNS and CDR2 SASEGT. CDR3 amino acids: CASSDGAFFHAFA.

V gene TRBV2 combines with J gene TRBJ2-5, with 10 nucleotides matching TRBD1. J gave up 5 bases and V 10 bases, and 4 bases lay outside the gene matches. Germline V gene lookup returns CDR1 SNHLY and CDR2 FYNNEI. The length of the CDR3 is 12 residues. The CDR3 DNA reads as TGTGCCACCTTGACAGGGGGCGAGACCCAGTACTTC. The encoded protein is CATLTGGETQYF.

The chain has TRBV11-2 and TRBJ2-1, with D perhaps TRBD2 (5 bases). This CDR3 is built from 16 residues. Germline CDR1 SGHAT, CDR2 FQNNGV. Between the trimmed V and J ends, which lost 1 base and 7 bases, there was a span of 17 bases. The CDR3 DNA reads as TGTGCCAGCAGCTTAGTTCCGGGGAGAGGGTGGAATGAGCAGTTCTTC. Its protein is CASSLVPGRGWNEQFF.